The 10 T cell receptor beta chains below come from one sample, sequenced in a study of blood T cells in healthy people across ages. PCR was performed a second time for about 7 to 11 cycles using a sample-barcoded 5' primer and a J-beta primer mix. In TCRdb, the 5' RACE reads were re-called with MiXCR into one record per CDR3 protein. This table holds about 670,000 distinct CDR3 sequences, approximately 40% found once. Material: blood. The receptors derive from a man older than 75 in good health.

The rearrangement links TRBV3-1 to TRBJ2-5; 7 bases agree with TRBD2. The CDR3 spans 15 residues. V dropped 3 bases and J dropped 3; count of bases not matched to a gene: 7. CDR1 is LGHDT and CDR2 is YNNKEL in the germline V gene (reference sequence). The CDR3 sequence is CASSQGGDFEETQYF. Written as DNA, the CDR3 is TGTGCCAGCAGCCAGGGGGGGGACTTTGAAGAGACCCAGTACTTC.

This clonotype came up a few times. The V and J genes are TRBV6-2 or TRBV6-3 and TRBJ2-1; TRBD2 agrees at 7 bases. Trimming removed 5 bases from V and 0 bases from J; junction bases left unmatched: 7. From germline, CDR1 is MNHEY and CDR2 SVGEGT. This CDR3 is 16 amino acids long. This CDR3 is CASSLLALTSYNEQFF. CDR3 nucleotide sequence: TGTGCCAGCAGTCTACTAGCGCTGACCTCCTACAATGAGCAGTTCTTC.

The sample holds one count of this clonotype. The chain employs TRBV5-5 and TRBJ1-1; D unclear. The CDR3 contains 11 residues. Trimming pared 6 bases from V and 6 bases from J, leaving 9 bases between. From germline, CDR1 is SGHKS and CDR2 YYEKEE (reference sequence). CDR3 sequence (DNA): TGTGCCAGCACCGTCGGGGCTGAAGCTTTCTTT. Amino acid sequence: CASTVGAEAFF.

The chain combines TRBV12-3 or TRBV12-4 with TRBJ2-3, with D perhaps TRBD1 or TRBD2 (5 bases each). Trimming took off 5 bases at V and 6 bases at J, with 24 bases between the two ends. This CDR3 comprises 17 residues. In DNA, the CDR3 is TGTGCCAGCAGTGGGGGTGATGCGCCAACCGCCTGGGATACGCAGTATTTT. This encodes CASSGGDAPTAWDTQYF.

This clonotype was observed a single time. A much larger clone sits a single nucleotide away, making a read error possible. The V call is TRBV7-2, the J call TRBJ2-5; 9 bases line up with TRBD2. V lost 1 base and J lost 13; bases outside the gene matches: 19. CDR3 size: 17 residues. Germline V gene lookup returns CDR1 SGHTA and CDR2 FQGNSA. The CDR3 loop is CASSLGRMTSGPYELYF. The DNA of the CDR3 is TGTGCCAGCAGCTTAGGGAGAATGACTAGCGGACCTTACGAGCTGTACTTC.

The CDR3 nucleotides read TGCAGTGCTAGACTAGCGGGAGGCAATGAGCAGTTCTTC. Amino acid sequence: CSARLAGGNEQFF. V usage is TRBV20-1 and J usage is TRBJ2-1, with TRBD2 identical over 11 bases. The CDR3 extends over 13 amino acids. CDR1 and CDR2 from the germline V gene are DFQATT and SNEGSKA (reference sequence). The trim removed 2 bases at V and 6 bases at J, leaving 0 bases unmatched.

This clonotype was seen a few times. J is TRBJ2-3 and V is TRBV5-1; tentative D call: TRBD2 (6 bases). Germline CDR1 and CDR2: SGHRS and YFSETQ. The CDR3 covers 16 residues. The V end was cut by 1 base, the J end by 2 bases, with 14 bases between. Written as DNA, the CDR3 is TGCGCCAGCAGCTTGTCTGGCGGGGCTACCACAGATACGCAGTATTTT. It translates to CASSLSGGATTDTQYF.

For this clonotype: One end of the junction does not line up with germline, which may come from a read error. The rearrangement uses TRBV28 and TRBJ2-1; 10 bases agree with TRBD2. CDR3 length: 18 amino acids. The germline CDR1 and CDR2 sequences are MDHEN and SYDVKM. In nucleotides, the CDR3 is TGTGCCAGCAGTCCTAGCGGGAGACGGCTTTCTTCCTACAACGAGCAGTTCTTC. Its translation is CASSPSGRRLSSYNEQFF. The whole variable domain, remainder taken from reference TRBV28 and TRBJ2-1, is DVKVTQSSRYLVKRTGEKVFLECVQDMDHENMFWYRQDPGLGLRLIYFSYDVKMKEKGDIPEGYSVSREKKERFSLILESASTNQTSMYLCASSPSGRRLSSYNEQFFGPGTRLTVL.

The table lists this clonotype with a count of one. It may be a read error: a sequence one base away is much more abundant. The rearrangement links TRBV29-1 to TRBJ2-1, with 8 nucleotides matching TRBD1. There are 16 residues in the CDR3. CDR1 SQVTM and CDR2 ANQGSEA come from the germline V gene. CDR3 coding DNA: TGCGGCGTACAAACCCCCGACAGGGGACATAACAATGAGCAGTTCTTC. It translates to CGVQTPDRGHNNEQFF.

The chain is built from TRBV6-2 or TRBV6-3 and TRBJ2-1; 7 bases are shared with TRBD1. This CDR3 contains 15 residues. Germline CDR1 is MNHEY and CDR2 is SVGEGT. The V and J ends lost 8 bases and 5 bases, in that order; junction bases with no gene match: 12. CDR3 residues: CASGKLSDRDNEQFF. DNA for the CDR3: TGTGCCAGCGGGAAACTCAGTGACAGGGACAATGAGCAGTTCTTC.